This T cell receptor beta chain was obtained from a study of blood T cell repertoires in COVID-19. The wider study: Nucleic acid was either cDNA or gDNA, and it came from T cells, B-cell-depleted T cells, or PBMCs.

The germline V gene has CDR1 SGHNT and CDR2 YYREEE (reference sequence). This CDR3 contains 15 residues. V gave up 4 bases and J gave up 4 bases; unmatched junction bases: 6. Clones were sequenced by immunoSEQ multiplex PCR, and TCRdb holds only the in-frame ones, with some missing. The sample records about 100,000 clones, roughly 87% being singletons. The V and J genes are TRBV5-4 and TRBJ2-5; 11 nucleotides agree with TRBD2. The sequenced material came from peripheral blood. The source is a man aged 25 to 40 in a cohort sampled during active COVID-19. CDR3 amino acids: CASSRTSGGGETQYF. Written as DNA, the CDR3 is TGTGCCAGCAGCCGAACTAGCGGGGGAGGAGAGACCCAGTACTTC.